This TCR beta chain was sequenced in a study of T cells in Graves' hyperthyroidism and ophthalmopathy. Overall study findings and caveats: The model made its ophthalmopathy prediction, and onset followed a median approximately 6 months later. Ophthalmopathy and stable hyperthyroidism were told apart by a 13 V-J model.

Reasons for excluding patients were uncontrolled infection, other autoimmune disease, pregnancy or lactation. There are many counts of this clonotype. The antigen is unknown. Authors of the study amplified TCR beta CDR3 regions from RNA transcripts. The HTBI primer set was used in a first-round RT-PCR of the TCR CDR3. MiXCR, run by TCRdb on the multiplex PCR reads, gives a single entry per CDR3 protein. Of over 700,000 distinct CDR3 sequences in the sample, roughly 20% were seen once. Per germline, CDR1 SGHAT and CDR2 FQNNGV. Unmatched junction bases numbered 7, after V lost 3 bases and J lost 5 bases. This CDR3 is built from 14 residues.

The source is a woman between 50 and 59 years old with Graves' hyperthyroidism that later progressed to Graves' ophthalmopathy. The specimen was blood. This chain joins TRBV11-2 and TRBJ2-7; 7 bases agree with TRBD1. CDR3 bases: TGTGCCAGCAGCTTTGAGGGGGCGTCTCACGAGCAGTACTTC. It translates to CASSFEGASHEQYF.